This TCR beta chain appears in the sequencing data of a study of PD-1 blockade in classical Hodgkin lymphoma. This clone is termed medium-sized. The method was immunoSEQ multiplex PCR; TCRdb's version includes in-frame clones alone and lacks a portion of them. Among 40,000 to 65,000 clones listed, over 70% were seen once. The germline V gene encodes CDR1 SEHNR and CDR2 FQNEAQ (reference sequence). The CDR3 extends over 14 amino acids. Unmatched junction bases numbered 5, after V lost 4 bases and J lost 8 bases. Each patient's relapse followed autologous stem cell transplantation, and brentuximab vedotin exposure varied. Reported best responses ranged across complete response, partial response or progressive disease.

This sequence originates from a human donor with classical Hodgkin lymphoma. The chain couples TRBV7-9 to TRBJ1-2, with 12 nucleotides matching TRBD1. The material sequenced was peripheral blood mononuclear cells (PBMCs), taken at baseline. As DNA, the CDR3 is TGTGCCAGCAGCTCCGGGACAGGGGGCTGGGGCTACACCTTC. This translates into CASSSGTGGWGYTF.